This is a list of T cell receptor beta chains from one sample in a study of blood T cells in healthy people across ages. TCRdb fed the 5' RACE reads into MiXCR, producing one record per CDR3 protein. The table shows about 900,000 distinct CDR3 sequences, with roughly 52% occurring only once. Material: blood. The receptors originated from a man aged 25 to 40 in good health. Both conserved end residues are part of each CDR3. The order of the fields is D gene, V gene, J gene, clone size, CDR3 DNA, CDR3 protein. The D gene is left open where the match is weak. A clone size is listed for some rows: how often the clone was seen (once, few, many), or a class if it is expanded.

>TRBD2|TRBV4-1|TRBJ2-1|-
TGCGCCAGCAGCCAAGAGTCCAGCGGGGGGGCAGTTATGGATGAGCAGTTCTTC
CASSQESSGGAVMDEQFF
>TRBD1|TRBV18|TRBJ2-1|-
TGTGCCAGCTCACGGGGGACAGGAAAGCTCTACAATGAGCAGTTCTTC
CASSRGTGKLYNEQFF
>-|TRBV7-2|TRBJ2-1|many
TGTGCCAGCAGCTTAACTCTAGCGAAGGGGCCCAATGAGCAGTTCTTC
CASSLTLAKGPNEQFF
>-|TRBV27|TRBJ2-7|-
TGTGCCAGCACCCCGACCGGTTACAATGAGCAGTACTTC
CASTPTGYNEQYF
>TRBD1|TRBV15|TRBJ2-3|-
TGTGCCACCAGTGTGGGGACAGGGGGACGCACAGATACGCAGTATTTT
CATSVGTGGRTDTQYF
>-|TRBV29-1|TRBJ2-5|-
TGCAGCGTTGAAGGTGGAAGGGGACGGATAAAATCACAAGAGACCCAGTACTTC
CSVEGGRGRIKSQETQYF
>-|TRBV20-1|TRBJ1-5|-
TGCAGTGCTAATTTGGGGGGGGGTCAGCCCCAGCATTTT
CSANLGGGQPQHF
>TRBD2|TRBV7-2|TRBJ2-5|-
TGTGCCAGCAGCTCCTGGACTAGCGGGGGTAAAGAGACCCAGTACTTC
CASSSWTSGGKETQYF
>-|TRBV27|TRBJ1-2|many
TGTGCCAGCGGCGACAGGCGCTATGGCTACACCTTC
CASGDRRYGYTF
>-|TRBV28|TRBJ1-2|-
TGTGCCAGCGTCCAGGGTATCTATGGCTACACCTTC
CASVQGIYGYTF
>TRBD1|TRBV6-2/TRBV6-3|TRBJ1-1|-
TGTGCCAGCAGTCCCAGGACAGGGAGGGGCACTGAAGCTTTCTTT
CASSPRTGRGTEAFF
>-|TRBV28|TRBJ2-7|-
TGTGCCACAGGGCGGAATAAAGCCTACGGGCAGTACTTC
CATGRNKAYGQYF
>TRBD2|TRBV29-1|TRBJ2-7|few
TGCAGCGCCACAGGTGGGGGGGACTACGAGCAGTACTTC
CSATGGGDYEQYF
>-|TRBV29-1|TRBJ2-7|-
TGCAGCGTTGAGGTACAAGCAGCCAACTACGAGCAGTACTTC
CSVEVQAANYEQYF
>TRBD1|TRBV3-1|TRBJ2-1|few
TGTGCCAGCCAGGGGGACACAGCGAGCTCCTACAATGAGCAGTTCTTC
CASQGDTASSYNEQFF
>TRBD1|TRBV29-1|TRBJ2-5|few
TGCAGCGCCCCGGACAGGGGGTTAGAACAAGAGACCCAGTACTTC
CSAPDRGLEQETQYF
>TRBD1|TRBV5-1|TRBJ2-5|-
TGCGCCAGCAGCTCGGACAGGGGAATGGAGACCCAGTACTTC
CASSSDRGMETQYF
>TRBD2|TRBV5-1|TRBJ2-3|-
TGCGCCAGCAGCTTAACCGGGACTAGCGTCACCCGGAGCACAGATACGCAGTATTTT
CASSLTGTSVTRSTDTQYF
>-|TRBV6-5|TRBJ2-2|-
TGTGCCAGCAGTTTTGGCAGGTCATTCACCGGGGAGCTGTTTTTT
CASSFGRSFTGELFF
>-|TRBV7-3|TRBJ2-6|few
TGTGCCAGCAGCTTATTAACTACTGGGGCCAACGTCCTGACTTTC
CASSLLTTGANVLTF
>-|TRBV4-3|TRBJ2-7|-
TGCGCCAGCAGCCCAGCGGGTCGTACCTACGAGCAGTACTTC
CASSPAGRTYEQYF
>TRBD1|TRBV7-2|TRBJ1-6|-
TGTGCCAGCAGCGTCACAGGGGGCTGGGGTTCACCCCTCCACTTT
CASSVTGGWGSPLHF
>TRBD2|TRBV7-8|TRBJ2-1|-
TGTGCCAGCAGCGTAAGGACTAGCGCGCGGGAGCAGTTCTTC
CASSVRTSAREQFF
>TRBD2|TRBV20-1|TRBJ2-3|-
TGCAGTGCTAACTTGGGGGGGACTTATACGCAGTATTTT
CSANLGGTYTQYF
>-|TRBV6-2/TRBV6-3|TRBJ2-5|-
TGTGCCAGCAGTTACTCCTGGCAGAACCAAGAGACCCAGTACTTC
CASSYSWQNQETQYF
>-|TRBV28|TRBJ2-5|-
TGTGCCAGCAGTCTAGCGGCCAGGGGCCAAGAGACCCAGTACTTC
CASSLAARGQETQYF
>-|TRBV7-9|TRBJ2-5|-
TGTGCCAGCAGCCTTGCTGCGGGTGGGGGATACCAAGAGACCCAGTACTTC
CASSLAAGGGYQETQYF
>-|TRBV5-1|TRBJ1-5|-
TGCGCCAGCAGCTGGGGTTCAAGTGGCAATCAGCCCCAGCATTTT
CASSWGSSGNQPQHF
>TRBD2|TRBV3-1|TRBJ2-1|once
TGTGCCAGCAGCCGACTAGCGGGGCTGTCGTTCTTC
CASSRLAGLSFF
>-|TRBV20-1|TRBJ1-1|-
TGCAGTGCTATAGGGGCCGGGGCAGGGCTAATTGGCACTGAAGCTTTCTTT
CSAIGAGAGLIGTEAFF
>-|TRBV30|TRBJ2-5|-
TGTGCCTGGAGTGTAACGCCTTCCAAGCAGTACTTC
CAWSVTPSKQYF
>-|TRBV21-1|TRBJ1-1|-
TGTGCCAGCAGCAGACCCAGGGGACCCATGAACACTGAAGCTTTCTTT
CASSRPRGPMNTEAFF
>TRBD1|TRBV9|TRBJ2-3|few
TGTGCCAGCAGCGTAGGCGGACAGGGGTCAGATACGCAGTATTTT
CASSVGGQGSDTQYF
>TRBD1|TRBV2|TRBJ1-1|few
TGTGCCAGCAGCGGGGACAGCCCTAATGGAGCTTTCTTT
CASSGDSPNGAFF
>-|TRBV4-2|TRBJ2-5|-
TGTGCCAGCAGCCCCGGGGTAACGGGGAATCAAGAGACCCAGTACTTC
CASSPGVTGNQETQYF
>-|TRBV4-1|TRBJ1-5|-
TGCGCCAGCAGCCAAGTTGTGGGACCCACATTGCAGCCCCAGCATTTT
CASSQVVGPTLQPQHF
>-|TRBV12-3/TRBV12-4|TRBJ2-1|many
TGTGCCAGCAGTTTATCATCGCGTGAGCAGTTCTTC
CASSLSSREQFF
>-|TRBV4-1|TRBJ2-1|-
TGCGCCAGCAGCCCCGGGCCAACGGGCTCCTACAATGAGCAGTTCTTC
CASSPGPTGSYNEQFF
>TRBD1|TRBV6-5|TRBJ1-2|-
TGTGCCAGCAGACAAAGACAGGGTAGAGGCTACACCTTC
CASRQRQGRGYTF
>-|TRBV4-1|TRBJ1-2|-
TGCGCCAGCAGCCCCGGACAAATAGTCTACTATGGCTACACCTTC
CASSPGQIVYYGYTF
>-|TRBV20-1|TRBJ2-5|-
TGCAGTGCTCCGATCGGGAGCCTCGATGAGCAGTACTTC
CSAPIGSLDEQYF
>TRBD2|TRBV7-9|TRBJ2-3|-
TGTGCCAGCCCGACTAGCGGGGGGCTAGATACGCAGTATTTT
CASPTSGGLDTQYF
>-|TRBV15|TRBJ2-1|few
TGTGCCACCAGCAGATACCCGCGGGGTGGCTACAATGAGCAGTTCTTC
CATSRYPRGGYNEQFF
>TRBD2|TRBV7-2|TRBJ2-5|-
TGTGCCAGCAGCTCAAGGACTAGCGGGGAGACCCAGTACTTC
CASSSRTSGETQYF
>-|TRBV7-9|TRBJ1-1|-
TGTGCCAGCAGCTTAACCTGGAACACTGAAGCTTTCTTT
CASSLTWNTEAFF
>TRBD1|TRBV25-1|TRBJ2-7|-
TGTGCCAGCGCACAGGGGGCAGTGTGCGAGCAGTACTTC
CASAQGAVCEQYF
>-|TRBV12-3/TRBV12-4|TRBJ2-1|-
TGTGCCAGCAGTCCTCGGACATTGTACAAGGAGCAGTTCTTC
CASSPRTLYKEQFF
>-|TRBV28|TRBJ1-2|-
TGTGCCAGCAGACGAGGGGGTGGGGACTATGGCTACACCTTC
CASRRGGGDYGYTF
>TRBD2|TRBV4-1|TRBJ2-3|-
TGCGCCGGCAGCCAAAGTAGCGGGGGGGTCACAGATACGCAGTATTTT
CAGSQSSGGVTDTQYF
>-|TRBV10-3|TRBJ1-1|-
TGTGCCATCGGGAGGACGAACACTGAAGCTTTCTTT
CAIGRTNTEAFF
>TRBD1|TRBV29-1|TRBJ1-5|many
TGCAGCGTAGGGGGCGGTAATCAGCCCCAGCATTTT
CSVGGGNQPQHF